A selection of T cell receptor beta chains follows, all from one sample in a study of CD8 T cells in Susac syndrome. TCRdb called the immunoSEQ multiplex PCR reads again in MiXCR, with one record for every CDR3 protein. The sample yields 70,000 to 100,000 distinct CDR3 sequences, 96% seen once. Material for sequencing was CD8+ T cells from PBMCs. The receptors derive from a human donor with Susac syndrome. CDR3s include the opening cysteine and the closing phenylalanine or tryptophan. The D gene is left open where the match is weak. Not every row has a clone size; where given, it reads once, few, many or a size class.

>-|-|TRBV20-1|TRBJ1-6|13
TGCAGTGCTAGAGGGCAGGGAGATTCACCCCTCCACTTT
CSARGQGDSPLHF
>TRBD1|-|TRBV20-1|TRBJ1-1|15
TGCAGTGCCTTCGAACCGGGACAGAGGAACACTGAAGCTTTCTTT
CSAFEPGQRNTEAFF
>TRBD2|-|TRBV20-1|TRBJ2-3|15
TGCAGTGCTAGTAGTAGCGGGGGTGACACAGATACGCAGTATTTT
CSASSSGGDTDTQYF
>-|-|TRBV29-1|TRBJ1-2|15
TGCAGCGTTGAAGATCAGGGGACGATGAACTATGGCTACACCTTC
CSVEDQGTMNYGYTF
>TRBD2|-|TRBV9|TRBJ2-3|16
TGTGCCAGCAGCGGGGCCGGGACTAGCGGCACAGATACGCAGTATTTT
CASSGAGTSGTDTQYF
>TRBD1|-|TRBV3-1|TRBJ1-6|15
TGTGCCAGCAGCCAGATAGGGGGCGAGGATTCACCCCTCCACTTT
CASSQIGGEDSPLHF
>TRBD1|-|TRBV4-3|TRBJ2-1|16
TGCGCCAGCAGCCAACCCGGGACAGGGGGTAACAATGAGCAGTTCTTC
CASSQPGTGGNNEQFF
>-|-|TRBV15|TRBJ2-7|13
TGTGCCACCAGTTCGCAGGTAACCTACGAGCAGTACTTC
CATSSQVTYEQYF
>TRBD2|-|TRBV15|TRBJ2-3|17
TGTGCCACCAGCGTACCACGGACTAGCGGGGAGTCGGATACGCAGTATTTT
CATSVPRTSGESDTQYF
>-|-|TRBV9|TRBJ2-3|12
TGTGCCAGCAGCACCCACACAGATACGCAGTATTTT
CASSTHTDTQYF
>-|once|TRBV7-2|TRBJ2-7|13
TGTGCCAGCAGCTTAGCTCCGGGGGTCGAGCAGTACTTC
CASSLAPGVEQYF
>TRBD1|-|TRBV12-3/TRBV12-4|TRBJ2-7|14
TGTGCCAGCAGCGTCGGCGGACAGGACTACGAGCAGTACTTC
CASSVGGQDYEQYF
>-|-|TRBV5-1|TRBJ2-5|18
TGCGCCAGCAGCTTGATGGGGGGGCCGGGGAATTTCAAAGAGACCCAGTACTTC
CASSLMGGPGNFKETQYF
>-|-|TRBV29-1|TRBJ1-5|13
TGCAGCGTTGCGGAGGGAAACAATCAGCCCCAGCATTTT
CSVAEGNNQPQHF
>TRBD2|-|TRBV14|TRBJ2-3|16
TGTGCCAGCAGCCAAAAGGATTCCAGCGGGAGGGATACGCAGTATTTT
CASSQKDSSGRDTQYF